This T cell receptor beta chain stems from a study of Graves' ophthalmopathy and Graves' hyperthyroidism. Across the study: Peripheral blood sampling preceded any treatment and occurred at initial diagnosis.

For repertoire sequencing, the TCR beta CDR3 regions were amplified from RNA transcripts. Amplification began with first-round RT-PCR using HTBI primers, then second-round multiplex PCR was performed. In TCRdb, the multiplex PCR reads were re-called with MiXCR into one record per CDR3 protein. Of almost 400,000 distinct CDR3 sequences listed, 15% to 20% are singletons. The CDR3 contains 13 residues. With 5 bases removed from V and 2 bases from J, the gap between germline ends came to 10 bases. Germline lookup yields CDR1 MNHEY and CDR2 SVGEGT. This clonotype was detected only a few times. What it binds is not known. Study-wide results and caveats: The authors also found most expanded thyroid clonotypes above 0.001 frequency in blood.

Patients were diagnosed from clinical symptoms, serum thyroxine, TRAb, thyroid ultrasound and orbital computed tomography. The sample was peripheral blood. V and J are TRBV6-2 or TRBV6-3 and TRBJ2-7; weak D call: TRBD2 (5 bases). This sequence was found in a young woman with Graves' ophthalmopathy. The CDR3 region is CASSPPGAYEQYF. The DNA of the CDR3 is TGTGCCAGCAGTCCCCCCGGGGCCTACGAGCAGTACTTC.